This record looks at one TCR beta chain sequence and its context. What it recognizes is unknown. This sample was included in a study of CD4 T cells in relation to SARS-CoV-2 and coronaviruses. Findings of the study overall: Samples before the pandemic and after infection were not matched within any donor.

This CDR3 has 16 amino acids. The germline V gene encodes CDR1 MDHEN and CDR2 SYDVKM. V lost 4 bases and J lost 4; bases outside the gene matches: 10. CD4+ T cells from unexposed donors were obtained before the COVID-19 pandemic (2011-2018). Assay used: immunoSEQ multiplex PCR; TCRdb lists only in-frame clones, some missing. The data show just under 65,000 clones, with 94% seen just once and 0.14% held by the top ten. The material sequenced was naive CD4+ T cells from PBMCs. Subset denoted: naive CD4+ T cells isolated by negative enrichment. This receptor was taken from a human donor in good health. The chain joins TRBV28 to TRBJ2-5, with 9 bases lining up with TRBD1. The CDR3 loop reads CASSSEPGQGGETQYF. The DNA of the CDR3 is TGTGCCAGCAGTTCAGAACCGGGACAGGGAGGAGAGACCCAGTACTTC.